This T cell receptor beta chain was sequenced in a study of T cells expressing NK-cell markers (TCRdb year 2020). Turning to the overall study: Eight or nine donors provided sorted CD3+CD56+NKG2C+, CD3+CD56+NKG2C- and CD3+CD56-NKG2C+ T-cell subsets, whose TCR beta-chain repertoires were profiled. Seven of the eight sequenced donors were HCMV-seropositive and one was HCMV-seronegative. All eight donors whose samples were sequenced were randomly selected healthy volunteers, three of them men and five women. The libraries were sequenced on Illumina HiSeq 2000/2500, MiSeq or NextSeq, producing 2 x 150 bp reads.

HCMV serostatus was determined by detecting HCMV-specific IgG in serum with a commercial ELISA kit. Peripheral blood mononuclear cells were isolated from blood by Ficoll density gradient centrifugation. The reads were generated on an Illumina HiSeq 2000. 5'RACE template switching, by which a universal primer site and unique molecular identifiers were added, was used to make TCR beta cDNA libraries. cDNA synthesis was primed from the TCR beta constant segment and was followed by two successive PCR amplification steps. In the authors' own workflow: MIGEC handled demultiplexing of the reads and grouping by UMI, while MiTCR was used to assemble and quantify clonotypes. To exclude erroneous sequences, any TCR cDNA sequence not supported by at least two reads was discarded. The tcR package was used for downstream repertoire analysis, and clonotypes were matched between fractions using CDR3 nucleotide sequence together with V segment. VDJmatch was used to annotate antigen specificity against VDJdb, with one amino acid substitution in CDR3 allowed. Once TCRdb had reprocessed the reads, it stored one entry per CDR3 protein sequence and supplied no DNA. TCRdb's processing, not the study's, gives the V and J calls here. The sample's records list some 390,000 distinct CDR3 sequences. Roughly a tenth of the sample goes to the ten largest clones.

Here is what the overall study found, with its caveats: In roughly 6 donors, the dominant CD3+CD56+NKG2C+ clonotypes were found to rank among the top 10 CD8+ clonotypes and to make up about 1.0-8% of CD8+ T cells. It remained unclear whether the expanded NKG2C-expressing T cell clones were specific for HCMV antigens. Those dominant clonotypes were again the most abundant among CD3+CD56-NKG2C+ cells in a few donors, at about 25-65%.

Comments on this clonotype: Its antigen remains undetermined.

From cysteine to phenylalanine, the CDR3 is 19 amino acids long. No DNA is given. CDR1 and CDR2 (KGHSH, LQKENI) derive from the germline V gene. The clonotype was recovered from a woman aged 45-59 years in good health. Donor details come from another sample of the same person, matched by shared clones. Sequencing was done on a sample of blood T cells: a sorted CD56 or NKG2C T cell subset, CD4+ or CD8+ T cells, or bulk PBMC T cells (not recorded which). The chain was built from TRBV18 and TRBJ2-2; without DNA, the TCRdb call of TRBD2 cannot be checked. The CDR3 protein is CASSPQRTSGRANTGELFF.